The 8 T cell receptor beta chains listed next were all sequenced from one sample in a study of blood T cell repertoires in COVID-19. Sequenced by immunoSEQ multiplex PCR; TCRdb stores in-frame clones only, minus some. The table lists fewer than 200,000 clones, roughly 90% of them singletons. The sequenced sample was peripheral blood. The source is a man aged 25 to 40 with COVID-19, enrolled during active disease.

The chain is built from TRBV6-5 and TRBJ1-5; the D gene is possibly TRBD1 (5 bases). CDR3 length: 15 amino acids. In germline, CDR1 is MNHEY, CDR2 SVGAGI. The ends were cut back, 0 bases at V and 2 bases at J, with 8 bases in the middle. The CDR3 nucleotides read TGTGCCAGCAGTTACTCAGGGGTCGGCAATCAGCCCCAGCATTTT. Amino acid sequence: CASSYSGVGNQPQHF.

The chain joins TRBV5-4 to TRBJ1-1; the match to TRBD1 covers 10 bases. Germline V gene lookup returns CDR1 SGHNT and CDR2 YYREEE (reference sequence). After removal of 0 bases from V and 4 bases from J, the junction contained 6 bases not matched to a gene. This CDR3 region has 16 residues. The CDR3 DNA reads as TGTGCCAGCAGCTTGGGGTTGAGACAGGGGGCCACTGAAGCTTTCTTT. Protein sequence: CASSLGLRQGATEAFF.

The CDR3 coding sequence is TGTGCCAGCAGTGGGTTCTCAGTAGGCAGGGGGTACGAGCAGTACTTC. It codes for CASSGFSVGRGYEQYF. The chain uses TRBV2 and TRBJ2-7, with 7 bases lining up with TRBD1. Trimming at V came to 4 bases and at J to 4 bases, leaving 13 bases not matched to a gene. The CDR3 runs 16 residues. CDR1 and CDR2 from the germline V gene are SNHLY and FYNNEI. Full variable domain (rest looked up from reference TRBV2 and TRBJ2-7): EPEVTQTPSHQVTQMGQEVILRCVPISNHLYFYWYRQILGQKVEFLVSFYNNEISEKSEIFDDQFSVERPDGSNFTLKIRSTKLEDSAMYFCASSGFSVGRGYEQYFGPGTRLTVT.

This clone was detected once. The rearrangement uses TRBV9 and TRBJ2-1, with 9 bases aligning to TRBD2. CDR1 and CDR2 (germline): SGDLS, YYNGEE. Losses at the gene ends were 1 base for V and 3 bases for J; bases not matched to a gene: 8. There are 17 residues in the CDR3. The CDR3 loop reads CASSVIGSGGYYNEQFF. DNA of the CDR3: TGTGCCAGCAGCGTAATAGGTAGCGGGGGCTACTACAATGAGCAGTTCTTC.

The V and J genes are TRBV6-2 or TRBV6-3 and TRBJ1-1; D call uncertain. The CDR3 sequence is 13 residues long. Trimming stripped 0 bases from V and 3 bases from J, with 5 bases between. CDR1 is MNHEY, CDR2 SVGEGT, per germline. The CDR3 spells CASSYSEYTEAFF. CDR3 sequence (DNA): TGTGCCAGCAGTTACTCGGAGTACACTGAAGCTTTCTTT.

The chain combines TRBV4-1 with TRBJ2-3, with 9 positions matching TRBD2. Germline V gives CDR1 MGHRA, CDR2 YSYEKL. The CDR3 is 17 residues long. The junction had 7 bases not matched to a gene; V was cut back by 1 base and J by 2 bases. The CDR3 here is CASSQVTGTSITDTQYF. CDR3 coding DNA: TGCGCCAGCAGCCAAGTAACCGGGACTAGCATCACAGATACGCAGTATTTT.

The rearrangement links TRBV30 to TRBJ2-1, with TRBD2 identical over 10 bases. Trimming took 3 bases from V and 6 from J; bases not matched to a gene: 8. Germline CDR1 GTSNPN, CDR2 SVGIG (reference sequence). The CDR3 consists of 15 residues. CDR3 DNA sequence: TGTGCCTGGAGCCCTAACAGCGGGAGGGGCAATGAGCAGTTCTTC. It is translated as CAWSPNSGRGNEQFF.

J is TRBJ1-1 and V is TRBV19, with TRBD1 as a possible D gene (6 bases). Per the germline V gene, CDR1 is LNHDA and CDR2 is SQIVND (reference sequence). V lost 3 bases and J lost 0, with 11 bases in between. The CDR3 totals 15 residues. CDR3 nucleotide sequence: TGTGCCAGTAGTATTGGACAGTCCATGAACACTGAAGCTTTCTTT. It specifies CASSIGQSMNTEAFF.